The 10 T cell receptor beta chains given below trace back to one sample, sequenced in a study of PD-1 blockade in classical Hodgkin lymphoma. Every patient experienced relapse after autologous stem cell transplantation, and brentuximab vedotin exposure varied. TCRdb's copy holds only in-frame clones and misses some; the assay was immunoSEQ multiplex PCR. The sample records tens of thousands of clones, under 75% being singletons. The source was peripheral blood mononuclear cells (PBMCs), collected at baseline. These receptors all come from a human donor with classical Hodgkin lymphoma.

This sequence joins TRBV9 and TRBJ1-5; D not resolved. V was pared by 3 bases and J by 1 base, with 11 bases between. Germline values: CDR1 SGDLS, CDR2 YYNGEE. This CDR3 spans 15 amino acids. The CDR3 spells CASSGEGKSNQPQHF. DNA for the CDR3: TGTGCCAGCAGCGGGGAGGGTAAAAGCAATCAGCCCCAGCATTTT.

This chain connects TRBV5-5 to TRBJ2-1; D unclear. Germline values: CDR1 SGHKS, CDR2 YYEKEE (reference sequence). V was clipped by 1 base and J by 3 bases, with 5 bases between them. CDR3 length equals 13 residues. The CDR3 loop is CASSLTDYNEQFF. In nucleotides, the CDR3 is TGTGCCAGCAGCTTGACAGACTACAATGAGCAGTTCTTC.

This chain links TRBV7-3 with TRBJ1-2; D not resolved. The CDR3 is 13 residues long. V was pared by 0 bases and J by 6 bases, with 8 bases between. Germline V gene data show CDR1 as SGHTA and CDR2 as FQGTGA. This CDR3 reads CASSLTFGDGYTF. CDR3 coding DNA: TGTGCCAGCAGCTTAACGTTCGGGGATGGCTACACCTTC.

The rearrangement joins TRBV4-2 to TRBJ2-5; the D gene is possibly TRBD1 (5 bases). V dropped 2 bases and J dropped 2 bases, with 12 bases sitting between them. This CDR3 contains 15 residues. Germline V CDR1 and CDR2: LGHNA, YNFKEQ. CDR3 sequence reads: CASSQTQTAQETQYF. CDR3 nucleotide sequence: TGTGCCAGCAGCCAAACGCAGACAGCTCAAGAGACCCAGTACTTC.

The rearrangement links TRBV13 to TRBJ1-3; the match to TRBD1 covers 9 bases. Germline V CDR1 and CDR2: PRHDT, FYEKMQ (reference sequence). With 5 bases clipped from V and 0 bases from J, the junction kept 5 bases outside the gene matches. CDR3 size: 16 residues. CDR3 coding DNA: TGTGCCAGCAGCCTGGGACAGGGATTCTCTGGAAACACCATATATTTT. It translates to CASSLGQGFSGNTIYF.

The chain employs TRBV9 and TRBJ2-6, with TRBD1 matching 9 bases. V was pared by 1 base and J by 3 bases, with 2 bases of the junction left unmatched. The CDR3 spans 16 residues. CDR1 SGDLS and CDR2 YYNGEE come from the germline V gene. The CDR3 coding sequence is TGTGCCAGCAGCGTAAGACAGGGGGTTGGGGCCAACGTCCTGACTTTC. Translated: CASSVRQGVGANVLTF.

The chain recombines TRBV13 with TRBJ2-7, with TRBD2 matching over 7 bases. CDR1 PRHDT and CDR2 FYEKMQ come from the germline V gene (reference sequence). This CDR3 has 14 residues. V lost 2 bases and J lost 5; bases outside the gene matches: 6. The CDR3 reads CASSLWGGADEQYF. The DNA of the CDR3 is TGTGCCAGCAGCTTATGGGGAGGGGCGGACGAGCAGTACTTC.

This clone was counted between two and nine times. V and J are TRBV4-3 and TRBJ2-7, with no clear D. V dropped 1 base and J dropped 5 bases, with 15 bases sitting between them. CDR1 LGHNA and CDR2 YSLEER come from the germline V gene. The CDR3 has 15 residues. The CDR3 DNA follows: TGCGCCAGCAGCCAAGTATTTGGTAGCATCGACGAGCAGTACTTC. Its translation is CASSQVFGSIDEQYF.

The rearrangement uses TRBV27 and TRBJ2-7, with D perhaps assigned TRBD1 or TRBD2 (5 bases each). Deletions cut 3 bases from V and 2 bases from J, with 8 bases between. Per the germline V gene, CDR1 is MNHEY and CDR2 is SMNVEV (reference sequence). This CDR3 region has 13 residues. CDR3 residues: CASSFGTAYEQYF. CDR3 nucleotide sequence: TGTGCCAGCAGTTTCGGGACCGCCTACGAGCAGTACTTC.

V usage is TRBV9 and J usage is TRBJ2-5; D is ambiguous. In germline, CDR1 is SGDLS, CDR2 YYNGEE. The V end lost 4 bases, the J end lost 6 bases, and 16 bases lay between the germline ends. The CDR3 is 14 amino acids. The CDR3 coding sequence is TGTGCCAGCAGCTTGACGGGCGAGATACAGACCCAGTACTTC. Translating gives CASSLTGEIQTQYF.